This TCR beta chain came from a study of cytomegalovirus exposure and HLA in healthy donors. General study results and limits: While the bulk of TCR sequences proved rare, some public TCRs turned up in many donors. It was reportedly the case that the classifier diagnosed cytomegalovirus status with high specificity and sensitivity. Investigators reported over 150 TCR beta chains as tied to cytomegalovirus. A few chains tied to CMV proved CMV antigen-specific in vitro.

Concerning this clone: The antigen remains unidentified.

V gave up 6 bases and J gave up 0 bases, with 12 bases separating them. Germline V gene sequence: CDR1 ENHRY, CDR2 SYGVKD. This CDR3 region has 15 residues. Libraries were prepared by immunoSEQ multiplex PCR; TCRdb keeps only in-frame clonotypes and omits some of them. The sample shows 260,000 or so clones, 88% of them seen only once. The chain recombines TRBV10-3 with TRBJ1-3, with D tentatively TRBD1 (5 bases). The sample consisted of PBMCs. This clonotype was obtained from a woman between 18 and 29 years old in good health and CMV-seronegative. The CDR3 sequence is CAISGDGHSGNTIYF. Written as DNA, the CDR3 is TGTGCCATCAGCGGAGACGGACACTCTGGAAACACCATATATTTT.